This T cell receptor beta chain was identified during a study of control samples from healthy donors and cancer patients. Using immunoSEQ multiplex PCR, the repertoire was profiled, and TCRdb retains in-frame clones only, with some absent. The sample gives approximately 82,000 clones, roughly 93% of which show up once; 1.3% is in the top ten. The table lists this clone with a count of one. The sequencing input was PBMCs. The receptor was derived from a woman aged 40 to 50 with lung cancer.

The CDR3 loop is CALRPVGSPLHF. CDR3 DNA sequence: TGTGCCCTGAGGCCTGTGGGTTCACCCCTCCACTTT. The chain is built from TRBV30 and TRBJ1-6, with D unresolved. CDR1 is GTSNPN and CDR2 is SVGIG in the germline V gene (reference sequence). CDR3 length: 12 amino acids. Deletions cut 8 bases from V and 9 bases from J, with 14 bases between.